The 3 T cell receptor beta chains given below trace back to one sample, sequenced in a study of spatial heterogeneity in lung cancer. TCRdb passed the 5' RACE reads through MiXCR, listing each CDR3 protein once. Among 39,000 or so distinct CDR3 sequences listed, approximately 3% were seen once. The time point is: sample taken at primary tumor resection. The source was normal lung tissue next to the tumor, collected at surgery. These receptor sequences come from a male donor with early-stage non-small cell lung cancer.

This clonotype appeared many times. DNA of the CDR3: TGTGCCAGCAGCCGCAGCTTACTGAACACTGAAGCTTTCTTT. Protein: CASSRSLLNTEAFF. This rearrangement joins TRBV7-2 to TRBJ1-1; D not resolved. This CDR3 has 14 amino acids. The V end was cut by 5 bases, the J end by 0 bases, with 10 bases between. CDR1 and CDR2 (germline): SGHTA, FQGNSA.

This clonotype was seen repeatedly, ten times or more. The rearrangement joins TRBV6-1 to TRBJ2-3, with 11 bases identical to TRBD2. The CDR3 contains 17 residues. Germline-derived CDR1 and CDR2 are MNHNS and SASEGT. Losses at the gene ends were 3 bases for V and 2 bases for J; bases not matched to a gene: 7. For the CDR3, the DNA is TGTGCCAGCAGTGAGCAAACTAGCGGGGGTCTCACAGATACGCAGTATTTT. It encodes CASSEQTSGGLTDTQYF.

This clonotype has a handful of counts. The chain is built from TRBV21-1 and TRBJ2-6; TRBD1 reflects the table's D call only, with no check against the DNA. TRBV21-1 represents a pseudogene. The CDR3 runs 16 residues. This CDR3 is CASSKQGFRGANVLTF. CDR3 sequence (DNA): TGTGCCAGCAGCAAACAGGGGTTCAGGGGGGCCAACGTCCTGACTTTC.